This T cell receptor (beta chain) was recovered during a study of a mutant IDH1 vaccine in newly diagnosed glioma. Regarding the study as a whole: Vaccine-induced immune responses occurred in more than 80% of patients. Changes to the top peripheral T cell clonotypes appeared unrelated to pseudoprogression.

The CDR3 contains 12 residues. V lost 5 bases and J 5 bases, leaving 9 bases between the germline ends. Germline loops: CDR1 LNHDA, CDR2 SQIVND (reference sequence). This sample's time point: week 11, during vaccination. In the vaccine, a single dose held 300 ug of the mutant IDH1 20-mer peptide, along with topical imiquimod. Repertoires were generated with immunoSEQ multiplex PCR, while TCRdb's copy carries only in-frame clones and drops some. The profile shows roughly 60,000 clones, around 80% of them singletons. This clone was counted a few times. Antigen: not known. This receptor was obtained from a man aged 30 to 45 with glioma. The specimen was PBMCs, collected from a glioma patient whose treatment included an IDH1 peptide vaccine. V is TRBV19 and J is TRBJ1-1; the D gene is possibly TRBD1 (5 bases). The CDR3 reads CASSLRGTEAFF. CDR3 sequence (DNA): TGTGCCAGTAGTCTGCGGGGGACTGAAGCTTTCTTT.